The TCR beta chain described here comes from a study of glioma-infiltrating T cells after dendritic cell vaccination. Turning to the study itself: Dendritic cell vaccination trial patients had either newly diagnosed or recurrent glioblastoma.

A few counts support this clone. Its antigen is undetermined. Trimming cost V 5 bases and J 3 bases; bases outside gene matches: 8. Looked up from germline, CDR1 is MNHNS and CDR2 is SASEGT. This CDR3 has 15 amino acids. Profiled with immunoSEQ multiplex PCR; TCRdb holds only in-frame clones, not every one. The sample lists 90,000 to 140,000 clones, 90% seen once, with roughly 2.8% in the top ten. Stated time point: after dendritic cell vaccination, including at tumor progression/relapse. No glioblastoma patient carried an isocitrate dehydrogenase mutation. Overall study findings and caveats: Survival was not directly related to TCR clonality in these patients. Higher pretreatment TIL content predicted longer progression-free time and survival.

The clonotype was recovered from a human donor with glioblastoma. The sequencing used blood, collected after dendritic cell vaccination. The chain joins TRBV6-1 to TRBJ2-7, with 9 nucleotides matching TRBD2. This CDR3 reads CASSSRTSEDYEQYF. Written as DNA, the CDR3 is TGTGCCAGCAGTTCCCGGACTAGCGAGGACTACGAGCAGTACTTC.